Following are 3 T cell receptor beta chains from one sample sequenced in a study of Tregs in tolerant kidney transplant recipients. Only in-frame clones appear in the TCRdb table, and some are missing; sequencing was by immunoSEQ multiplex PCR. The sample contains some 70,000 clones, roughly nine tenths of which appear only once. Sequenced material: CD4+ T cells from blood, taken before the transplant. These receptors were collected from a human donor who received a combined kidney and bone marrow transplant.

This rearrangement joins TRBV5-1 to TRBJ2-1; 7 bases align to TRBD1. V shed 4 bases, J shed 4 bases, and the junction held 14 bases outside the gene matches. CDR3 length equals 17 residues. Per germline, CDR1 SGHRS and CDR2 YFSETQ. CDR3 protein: CASSPDRGQIFYNEQFF. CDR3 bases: TGCGCCAGCAGCCCGGACCGGGGACAGATCTTTTACAATGAGCAGTTCTTC.

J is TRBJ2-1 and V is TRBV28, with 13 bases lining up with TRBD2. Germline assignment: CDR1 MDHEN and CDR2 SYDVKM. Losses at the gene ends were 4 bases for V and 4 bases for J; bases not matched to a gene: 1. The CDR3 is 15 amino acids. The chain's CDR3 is CASSWTSGSYNEQFF. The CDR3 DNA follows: TGTGCCAGCAGTTGGACTAGCGGGAGTTACAATGAGCAGTTCTTC.

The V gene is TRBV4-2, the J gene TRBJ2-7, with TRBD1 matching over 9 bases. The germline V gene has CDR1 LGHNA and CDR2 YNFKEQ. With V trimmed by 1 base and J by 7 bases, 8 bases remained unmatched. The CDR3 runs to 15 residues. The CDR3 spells CASSQVGGQGKEQYF. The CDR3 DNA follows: TGTGCCAGCAGCCAAGTAGGGGGACAGGGAAAGGAGCAGTACTTC.